The entry below gives a single TCR beta chain sequence along with its context. Its cognate antigen is unknown. These data are taken from a study of T cell responses to AZD1222 COVID-19 vaccine. Regarding the study as a whole: Compared with day 0, the breadth and depth of the Spike-specific TCR repertoire rose significantly after two doses of AZD1222. Repertoires were sampled only after the peak T cell response. Within unmutated variant regions lay the reported targets of nearly half of spike-specific TCRs. It should be noted that donors were predominantly white British and more often female, and clonal diversity was possibly underestimated.

Germline V gene lookup returns CDR1 SGDLS and CDR2 YYNGEE. J lost 4 bases, V lost 0 bases, and 4 bases had no gene match. This CDR3 comprises 16 residues. Clones were read by immunoSEQ multiplex PCR, and TCRdb kept only the in-frame ones, dropping some. Among 140,000 to 150,000 clones listed, about 86% were seen once. The chain couples TRBV9 to TRBJ2-1, with 10 nucleotides matching TRBD2. The sequencing here drew on peripheral blood, taken 28 days after the second AZD1222 dose. This TCR came from an adult who received the AZD1222 COVID-19 vaccine. The CDR3 DNA follows: TGTGCCAGCAGCGTAGGGGTTAGCGGGGGGTACAATGAGCAGTTCTTC. This encodes CASSVGVSGGYNEQFF.